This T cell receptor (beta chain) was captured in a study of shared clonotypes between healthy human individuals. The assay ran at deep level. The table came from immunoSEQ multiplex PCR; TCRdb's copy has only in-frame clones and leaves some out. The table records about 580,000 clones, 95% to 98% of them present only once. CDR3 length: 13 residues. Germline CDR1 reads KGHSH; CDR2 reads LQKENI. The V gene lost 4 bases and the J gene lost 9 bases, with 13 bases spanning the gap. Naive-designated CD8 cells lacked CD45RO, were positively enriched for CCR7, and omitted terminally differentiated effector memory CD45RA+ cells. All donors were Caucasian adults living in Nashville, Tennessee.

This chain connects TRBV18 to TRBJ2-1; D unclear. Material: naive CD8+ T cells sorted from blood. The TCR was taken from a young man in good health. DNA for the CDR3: TGTGCCAGCTCACAGACTGTCCCAGCTGAGCAGTTCTTC. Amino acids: CASSQTVPAEQFF.